The clone carrying this T cell receptor beta chain has only a few counts. Its antigen is as yet unknown. This specimen belongs to a study of radiation and T cells in renal cell carcinoma. Overall study results and limits: Tumor samples were small regions of around 0.92 g. Without pretreatment biopsies, baseline tumor clonotype presence was undetermined.

Looked up from germline, CDR1 is KGHSH and CDR2 is LQKENI. This CDR3 has 15 amino acids. Trimming shortened V by 5 bases and J by 4 bases, and 15 bases separated the two germline ends. Profiled with immunoSEQ multiplex PCR; TCRdb holds only in-frame clones, not every one. The repertoire holds 17,000 or so clones, under 55% seen once, with approximately 10% in the top ten. The treatment was: 15 Gy SBRT to primary tumor, nephrectomy 4 weeks later. Nephrectomy followed 15 Gy stereotactic body radiation by 4 weeks. The gene calls are TRBV18 and TRBJ2-1; tentative D call: TRBD1 (5 bases). Sequenced material: tumor tissue, taken from a patient whose treatment included radiotherapy and nephrectomy. The receptor was derived from a man between 50 and 59 years old with renal cell carcinoma. CDR3 residues: CASSGWTRTYNEQFF. In nucleotides, the CDR3 is TGTGCCAGCTCAGGTTGGACACGGACGTACAATGAGCAGTTCTTC.